The sequence of this T cell receptor (beta chain) was determined in a study of early T cells in non-severe SARS-CoV-2 infection. General study findings and limits: Matches to VDJdb favored anti-spike CD8 responses and missed private and CD4 specificities.

Germline V CDR1 and CDR2: SEHNR, FQNEAQ (reference sequence). J gave up 8 bases and V 3 bases, and 7 bases lay outside the gene matches. CDR3 size: 15 residues. For this clonotype: Antigen specificity is unknown.

TCRdb re-called the 5' RACE reads through MiXCR, storing one row per CDR3 protein. The data contain 95,000 to 100,000 distinct CDR3 sequences, under 15% of them singletons. V usage is TRBV7-9 and J usage is TRBJ2-1, with 10 positions matching TRBD2. The sequence derives from an adult who was a healthcare worker with PCR-confirmed SARS-CoV-2 infection or an uninfected control (not recorded which). The source material was whole blood. The DNA of the CDR3 is TGTGCCAGCAGCTTCTTTAGCGGGGGGTTGGATGAGCAGTTCTTC. Translating it yields CASSFFSGGLDEQFF. Full variable domain (outside the CDR3, taken from reference TRBV7-9 and TRBJ2-1): DTGVSQNPRHKITKRGQNVTFRCDPISEHNRLYWYRQTLGQGPEFLTYFQNEAQLEKSRLLSDRFSAERPKGSFSTLEIQRTEQGDSAMYLCASSFFSGGLDEQFFGPGTRLTVL.